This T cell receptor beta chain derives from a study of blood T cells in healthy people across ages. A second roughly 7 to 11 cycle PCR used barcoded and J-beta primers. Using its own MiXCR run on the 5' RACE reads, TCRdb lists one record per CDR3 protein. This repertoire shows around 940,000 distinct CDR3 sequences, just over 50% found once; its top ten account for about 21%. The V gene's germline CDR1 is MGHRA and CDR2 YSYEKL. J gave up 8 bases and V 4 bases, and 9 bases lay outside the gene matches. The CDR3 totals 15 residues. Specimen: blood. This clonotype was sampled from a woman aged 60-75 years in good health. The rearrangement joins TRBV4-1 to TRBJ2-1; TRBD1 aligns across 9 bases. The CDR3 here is CASSRGQGRVDEQFF. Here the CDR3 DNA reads TGCGCCAGCAGCCGAGGACAGGGGAGAGTGGATGAGCAGTTCTTC.